The present TCR beta chain was sequenced within a study of Ad26.COV2.S vaccination and SARS-CoV-2 variants. Study background: Enrollment placed the donor in the COV1001 Ad26.COV2.S trial arm. Dosing was one shot or two shots 56 days apart.

The method was immunoSEQ multiplex PCR; TCRdb's version includes in-frame clones alone and lacks a portion of them. Seen here are 300,000 to 350,000 clones, about 90% observed once, and the top ten hold approximately 5%. General study findings and limits: Substantial breadth in spike-specific CD8+ and CD4+ T cell responses was reportedly seen after vaccination. Vaccine and placebo groups showed comparable non-spike TCR breadth.

As for this clone: Its matching antigen is unknown.

This CDR3 is built from 14 residues. The V gene lost 2 bases and the J gene lost 7 bases, with 14 bases spanning the gap. The germline CDR1 and CDR2 sequences are MNHEY and SVGAGI. The treatment denotes: 19 received Ad26.COV2.S at low or high dose, single or two shots; about five received placebo; per-sample allocation not given. Collection of samples fell on day 63 after the first vaccine or placebo injection. The sequences come from peripheral blood, collected in a trial of Ad26.COV2.S vaccine versus placebo. The sequence derives from a person aged 18 to 59 who received the Ad26.COV2.S COVID-19 vaccine or a placebo. The chain uses TRBV6-5 and TRBJ1-1, with D possibly matching TRBD1 (6 bases). The CDR3 DNA follows: TGTGCCAGCAGTTACGGGGGGGCCCAAGGTGAAGCTTTCTTT. It specifies CASSYGGAQGEAFF.